This T cell receptor (beta chain) was identified during a study of T cells in Graves' hyperthyroidism and ophthalmopathy. Findings and limits, study-wide: Ophthalmopathy, which appeared later, was predicted by the model a median around 6.9 months before onset. A model of 13 V-J pairs discriminated ophthalmopathy from stable hyperthyroidism.

The hyperthyroidism patients had all been newly diagnosed, and their disease duration was under 2 months. Their ages ranged from 18 to 65 years. Patients showing uncontrolled infection, other autoimmune disease, pregnancy or lactation were ineligible. Amplified TCR beta CDR3 regions came from RNA transcripts. TCR CDR3 underwent first-round RT-PCR with the HTBI primer set. MiXCR was run by TCRdb on the multiplex PCR reads, yielding one entry per CDR3 protein. Found here are fewer than 600,000 distinct CDR3 sequences, about 15% of them singletons; the top ten hold 11% to 15%. In germline, CDR1 is LGHNA, CDR2 YNFKEQ. The length of the CDR3 is 17 residues. V was pared by 2 bases and J by 3 bases, with 9 bases of the junction left unmatched. Ten or more counts support this clonotype. Its antigen is unknown.

The sample was blood. This sequence originates from a middle-aged woman with Graves' hyperthyroidism. The chain is built from TRBV4-2 and TRBJ2-5; TRBD2 aligns across 10 bases. The CDR3 DNA reads as TGTGCCAGCAGCCAATTCGGAAGGAGCGGGAGGGAAGAGACCCAGTACTTC. Residues: CASSQFGRSGREETQYF.